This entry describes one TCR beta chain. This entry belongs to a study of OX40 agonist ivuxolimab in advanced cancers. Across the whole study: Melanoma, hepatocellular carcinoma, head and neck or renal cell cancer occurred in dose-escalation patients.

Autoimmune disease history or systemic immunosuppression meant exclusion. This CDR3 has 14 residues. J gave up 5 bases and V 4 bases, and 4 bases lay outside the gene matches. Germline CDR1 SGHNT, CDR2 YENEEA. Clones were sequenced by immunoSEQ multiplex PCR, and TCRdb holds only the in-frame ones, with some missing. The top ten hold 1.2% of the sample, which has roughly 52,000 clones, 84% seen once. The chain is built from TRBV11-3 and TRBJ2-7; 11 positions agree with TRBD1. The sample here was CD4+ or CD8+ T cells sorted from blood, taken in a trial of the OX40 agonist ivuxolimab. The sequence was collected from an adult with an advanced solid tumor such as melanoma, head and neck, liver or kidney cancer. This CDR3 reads CASSSPGQGDEQYF. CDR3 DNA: TGTGCCAGCAGCTCGCCGGGACAGGGGGACGAGCAGTACTTC.